This TCR beta chain was found in a study of shared clonotypes between healthy human individuals. Study-level points and caveats: Sampling covered blood only; tissue repertoires likely differ.

Naive-designated CD8 cells lacked CD45RO, were positively enriched for CCR7, and omitted terminally differentiated effector memory CD45RA+ cells. Each donor was a Caucasian adult residing in Nashville, Tennessee. On this clone itself: Its matching antigen is unknown. Other DNA sequences of this sample code for an identical CDR3.

Germline loops: CDR1 ENHRY, CDR2 SYGVKD. The junction had 1 base not matched to a gene; V was cut back by 6 bases and J by 2 bases. This CDR3 region has 13 residues. Methods used by the authors: ImmunoSEQ output lacked quality scores and full-length reads, limiting matched filtering. The data were produced by immunoSEQ multiplex PCR, yet TCRdb's version contains in-frame clones alone and is incomplete. V and J calls and clone size follow that table, whereas D and trimming were derived from the DNA. The sample has about 2.1 million clones; about 92% are singletons. V is TRBV10-3 and J is TRBJ2-5; 9 nucleotides agree with TRBD1. The specimen was naive CD8+ T cells from PBMCs. The TCR comes from a man younger than 30 in good health. Some clones in this sample may be carry-over from other donors' samples. CDR3 sequence reads: CAISDRGQETQYF. CDR3 DNA sequence: TGTGCCATCAGCGACAGGGGGCAAGAGACCCAGTACTTC.